This T cell receptor (beta chain) was identified during a study of early T cells in non-severe SARS-CoV-2 infection. Only a few counts were recorded for this clonotype. Germline CDR1 and CDR2: ENHRY and SYGVKD. The CDR3 is 17 residues long. The V gene lost 0 bases and the J gene lost 1 base, with 15 bases spanning the gap. The TCR library protocol was used to attach unique molecular identifiers. These identifiers were attached to individual cDNA molecules. In TCRdb, the 5' RACE reads were re-called with MiXCR into one record per CDR3 protein. This repertoire shows over 50,000 distinct CDR3 sequences, under 15% found once; its top ten account for more than 8%.

This receptor was identified in an adult who was a healthcare worker with PCR-confirmed SARS-CoV-2 infection or an uninfected control (not recorded which). This specimen consisted of whole blood, obtained at baseline. This chain uses TRBV10-3 with TRBJ2-5; D unresolved. In DNA, the CDR3 is TGTGCCATCAGTGAGTCCCCCCCGGGTGGCGGCCAAGAGACCCAGTACTTC. Translation: CAISESPPGGGQETQYF.